Presented here are 5 T cell receptor beta chains from one specimen sequenced in a study of blood T cell repertoires in COVID-19. Here immunoSEQ multiplex PCR was the method, and the copy in TCRdb shows in-frame clones only, minus some. The sample yields about 280,000 clones, around 90% seen once. The sample taken for sequencing was peripheral blood. These receptors were obtained from a man younger than 35 with active or convalescent COVID-19.

The genes are TRBV5-4 and TRBJ2-7; TRBD2 aligns across 8 bases. CDR1 and CDR2 from the germline V gene are SGHNT and YYREEE (reference sequence). The junction had 4 bases not matched to a gene; V was cut back by 1 base and J by 1 base. The CDR3 is 15 residues long. The CDR3 region has the DNA TGTGCCAGCAGCTTGTACCGGGGGGGGTCCTACGAGCAGTACTTC. It specifies CASSLYRGGSYEQYF.

The rearrangement links TRBV11-2 to TRBJ1-5; D gene uncertain. V shed 4 bases and J shed 3 bases, with 7 bases lying between them. The CDR3 covers 13 residues. Germline CDR1 and CDR2: SGHAT and FQNNGV. The CDR3: CASSSGINQPQHF. Written as DNA, the CDR3 is TGTGCCAGCAGCTCGGGTATCAATCAGCCCCAGCATTTT.

The J gene is TRBJ2-2, the V gene TRBV9, with D hard to call. V lost 0 bases and J 6 bases, leaving 9 bases between the germline ends. Germline-derived CDR1 and CDR2 are SGDLS and YYNGEE. This CDR3 has 14 amino acids. The CDR3 nucleotides are TGTGCCAGCAGCGTAGCTACAGCATCCGGGGAGCTGTTTTTT. Protein sequence: CASSVATASGELFF.

The chain uses TRBV3-1 (or the pseudogene TRBV3-2) and TRBJ1-6; possible D gene TRBD1, 5 bases. The V gene lost 1 base and the J gene lost 10 bases, with 17 bases spanning the gap. The CDR3 loop spans 16 amino acids. CDR1 is LGHDT and CDR2 is YNNKEL in the germline V gene (reference sequence). For the CDR3, the DNA is TGTGCCAGCAGCCAAGTTGGGTCCAGGGTTGGGTCACCCCTCCACTTT. It is translated as CASSQVGSRVGSPLHF.

This clone was observed once. The chain recombines TRBV18 with TRBJ1-5; a possible D gene is TRBD1 (5 bases). Trimming pared 4 bases from V and 4 bases from J, leaving 8 bases between. The CDR3 length is 13 residues. Germline CDR1 is KGHSH and CDR2 is LQKENI. CDR3 residues: CASSRQINQPQHF. Here the CDR3 DNA reads TGTGCCAGCTCACGACAGATAAATCAGCCCCAGCATTTT.